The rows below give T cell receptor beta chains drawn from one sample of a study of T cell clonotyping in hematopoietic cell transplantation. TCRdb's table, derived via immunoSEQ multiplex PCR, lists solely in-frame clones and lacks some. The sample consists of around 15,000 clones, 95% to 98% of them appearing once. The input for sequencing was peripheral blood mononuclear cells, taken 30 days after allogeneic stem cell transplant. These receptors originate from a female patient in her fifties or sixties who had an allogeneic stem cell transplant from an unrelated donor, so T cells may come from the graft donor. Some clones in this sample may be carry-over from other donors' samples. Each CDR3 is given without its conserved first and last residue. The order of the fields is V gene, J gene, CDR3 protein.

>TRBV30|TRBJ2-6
AWSATGVSGANVLT
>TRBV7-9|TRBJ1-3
ASGRSGNTIY
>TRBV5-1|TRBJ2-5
ASKAPGLETQY
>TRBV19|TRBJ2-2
ASSISGELF
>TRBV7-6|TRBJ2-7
ASSPGFLGEQY
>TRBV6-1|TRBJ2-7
ASSGGGTGDHEQY
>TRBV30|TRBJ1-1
AWSVRGEAF
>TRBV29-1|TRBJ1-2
SVGELGYGYT
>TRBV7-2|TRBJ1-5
ASSDRVGNQPQH
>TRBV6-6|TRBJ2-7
ASSPPLVLEREQY
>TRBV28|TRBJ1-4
ASSSATGPNEKLF
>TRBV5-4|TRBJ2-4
ASSLEIAAKNIQY
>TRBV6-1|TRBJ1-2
ASSEQGDGYT
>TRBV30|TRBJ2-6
AWSYGVSGANVLT
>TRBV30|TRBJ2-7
AWKRDSPSYEQY
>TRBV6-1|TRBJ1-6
ASTLTGYNSPLH
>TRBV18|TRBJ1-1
ASSPQTMNTEAF
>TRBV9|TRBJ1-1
ASSVEASTEAF
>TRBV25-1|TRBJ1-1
ASSDRIRGEAF
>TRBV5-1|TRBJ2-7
ASSLSGYEQY
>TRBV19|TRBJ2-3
ASSLHGGQTLTDTQY
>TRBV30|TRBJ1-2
AWRLTGGYGYT
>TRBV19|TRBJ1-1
ASSVQGSTEAF
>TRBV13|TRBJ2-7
ASSLSGRYEQY
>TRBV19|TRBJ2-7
ASSDRGSYEQY